Shown below are 26 T cell receptor beta chains from a single sample sequenced in a study of blood T cell repertoires in COVID-19. Clones were sequenced by immunoSEQ multiplex PCR, and TCRdb holds only the in-frame ones, with some missing. Among more than 450,000 clones listed, about nine tenths were seen once. Sample: PBMCs or T cells enriched from blood (not recorded which). The receptors were sampled from a woman under 30 who had recovered from COVID-19.

The chain carries TRBV5-6 and TRBJ2-1; 7 positions match TRBD1. The CDR3 loop spans 12 amino acids. J was trimmed by 15 bases and V by 3 bases; bases with no gene match: 9. Germline loops: CDR1 SGHDT, CDR2 YYEEEE. CDR3 nucleotide sequence: TGTGCCAGCAGCTCCCTGGCACAGGGGTGGTTCTTC. Protein: CASSSLAQGWFF.

In its sample, this clone was seen a few times. The V and J genes are TRBV9 and TRBJ1-2; 7 bases align to TRBD1. CDR1 and CDR2 (germline): SGDLS, YYNGEE. This CDR3 has 14 residues. J gave up 4 bases and V 3 bases, and 6 bases lay outside the gene matches. CDR3 sequence (DNA): TGTGCCAGCAGCGGTGGAGGGGGCTTCTATGGCTACACCTTC. Encoded protein: CASSGGGGFYGYTF.

The CDR3 DNA reads TGTGCCAGCAGCGTAGTGGTAGCGGGAGCAGATACGCAGTATTTT. Translating gives CASSVVVAGADTQYF. The chain links TRBV9 to TRBJ2-3; 9 bases match TRBD2. Germline CDR1 is SGDLS and CDR2 is YYNGEE. The V and J ends lost 0 bases and 4 bases, in that order; junction bases with no gene match: 3. The CDR3 length is 15 residues.

This chain joins TRBV30 and TRBJ1-2; D unresolved. The CDR3 has 14 residues. V gave up 2 bases and J gave up 4 bases, with 14 bases separating them. Germline CDR1 GTSNPN, CDR2 SVGIG (reference sequence). CDR3 DNA sequence: TGTGCCTGGAGTCAAGACCGACTTATCTATGGCTACACCTTC. Translation: CAWSQDRLIYGYTF.

The chain couples TRBV5-1 to TRBJ1-1, with 7 bases lining up with TRBD1. Germline CDR1 SGHRS, CDR2 YFSETQ. This CDR3 region has 17 residues. Germline trimming cut 2 bases from V and 1 base from J; bases unmatched to any gene: 11. The CDR3 coding sequence is TGCGCCAGCAGCTTACTACCCACAGGGGTCGGGAACACTGAAGCTTTCTTT. Encoded protein: CASSLLPTGVGNTEAFF. Based on the CDR3 plus reference TRBV5-1 and TRBJ1-1, the full variable domain is KAGVTQTPRYLIKTRGQQVTLSCSPISGHRSVSWYQQTPGQGLQFLFEYFSETQRNKGNFPGRFSGRQFSNSRSEMNVSTLELGDSALYLCASSLLPTGVGNTEAFFGQGTRLTVV.

V is TRBV11-2 and J is TRBJ2-2; TRBD2 agrees at 10 bases. CDR3 length: 15 residues. J lost 6 bases, V lost 4 bases, and 5 bases had no gene match. In germline, CDR1 is SGHAT, CDR2 FQNNGV. CDR3 sequence: CASSWKSGGAGELFF. In DNA, the CDR3 is TGTGCCAGCAGCTGGAAAAGCGGGGGGGCCGGGGAGCTGTTTTTT. Drawing the rest from reference TRBV11-2 and TRBJ2-2, the complete variable domain is EAGVAQSPRYKIIEKRQSVAFWCNPISGHATLYWYQQILGQGPKLLIQFQNNGVVDDSQLPKDRFSAERLKGVDSTLKIQPAKLEDSAVYLCASSWKSGGAGELFFGEGSRLTVL.

The chain is built from TRBV5-6 and TRBJ1-6; 7 bases fit TRBD1. This CDR3 spans 16 amino acids. Trimming at V came to 3 bases and at J to 3 bases, leaving 6 bases not matched to a gene. The germline V gene has CDR1 SGHDT and CDR2 YYEEEE. CDR3 bases: TGTGCCAGCAGCTCCGACAGGGTCCTCTATAATTCACCCCTCCACTTT. Its translation is CASSSDRVLYNSPLHF.

The genes are TRBV3-1 (or the pseudogene TRBV3-2) and TRBJ2-4; 10 nucleotides agree with TRBD2. The CDR3 has 16 amino acids. CDR1 LGHDT and CDR2 YNNKEL come from the germline V gene (reference sequence). The junction had 8 bases not matched to a gene; V was cut back by 4 bases and J by 5 bases. The CDR3 DNA is TGTGCCAGCAGCCCAGGACTAGCGGCTTCCGAAAACATTCAGTACTTC. It translates to CASSPGLAASENIQYF.

In DNA, the CDR3 is TGTGCCAGCAGCCATTCAGCGGGGAGAGATACGCAGTATTTT. Encoded protein: CASSHSAGRDTQYF. The V and J genes are TRBV3-1 (or the pseudogene TRBV3-2) and TRBJ2-3; 7 nucleotides match TRBD2. There are 14 residues in the CDR3. Germline CDR1 reads LGHDT; CDR2 reads YNNKEL (reference sequence). Losses at the gene ends were 3 bases for V and 5 bases for J; bases not matched to a gene: 5.

The chain has TRBV10-3 and TRBJ2-2; D unresolved. Germline CDR1 ENHRY, CDR2 SYGVKD. V was shortened by 6 bases and J by 0 bases, with 8 bases between the two germline ends. The CDR3 is 14 residues long. The CDR3 spells CAIRSAANTGELFF. The CDR3 coding sequence is TGTGCCATCAGATCGGCGGCGAACACCGGGGAGCTGTTTTTT.

V gene TRBV5-5 combines with J gene TRBJ1-2; 9 bases are a match to TRBD1. CDR3 size: 14 residues. Germline CDR1 SGHKS, CDR2 YYEKEE (reference sequence). J lost 3 bases, V lost 3 bases, and 3 bases had no gene match. The CDR3 loop is CASSSGQGHYGYTF. The CDR3 DNA reads as TGTGCCAGCAGCTCTGGACAGGGGCACTATGGCTACACCTTC. Drawing the rest from reference TRBV5-5 and TRBJ1-2, the complete variable domain is DAGVTQSPTHLIKTRGQQVTLRCSPISGHKSVSWYQQVLGQGPQFIFQYYEKEERGRGNFPDRFSARQFPNYSSELNVNALLLGDSALYLCASSSGQGHYGYTFGSGTRLTVV.

In its sample, this clone was seen a few times. DNA of the CDR3: TGTGCCAGCAGCTCCCCCCAGGGACTAACTAATGAAAAACTGTTTTTT. As protein: CASSSPQGLTNEKLFF. The V gene is TRBV7-9, the J gene TRBJ1-4; D perhaps matches TRBD1 (5 bases). This CDR3 has 16 amino acids. The ends were cut back, 4 bases at V and 1 base at J, with 13 bases in the middle. Germline lookup yields CDR1 SEHNR and CDR2 FQNEAQ (reference sequence).

Note on this clone: At one end, the junction sequence differs from germline, possibly due to a read error. The V call is TRBV6-5, the J call TRBJ2-1, with TRBD1 identical over 7 bases. The CDR3 consists of 12 residues. The germline V gene has CDR1 MNHEY and CDR2 SVGAGI. CDR3: CASSYNDRERFF. As DNA, the CDR3 is TGTGCCAGCAGTTACAACGACAGGGAGCGGTTCTTC.

The V and J genes are TRBV7-9 and TRBJ1-1; TRBD1 is a possible D gene (6 bases). This CDR3 contains 14 residues. Germline V gives CDR1 SEHNR, CDR2 FQNEAQ (reference sequence). The ends were cut back, 5 bases at V and 1 base at J, with 11 bases in the middle. The CDR3 region is CASSPRDTNTEAFF. Written as DNA, the CDR3 is TGTGCCAGCAGCCCCCGGGACACGAACACTGAAGCTTTCTTT.

This chain uses TRBV11-2 with TRBJ2-1, with TRBD1 identical over 10 bases. The CDR3 runs 14 residues. V gave up 7 bases and J gave up 7 bases; unmatched junction bases: 7. Germline loops: CDR1 SGHAT, CDR2 FQNNGV. CDR3 nucleotide sequence: TGTGCCAGCACCCTGGGGACAGGGGTAAATGAGCAGTTCTTC. This gives the protein CASTLGTGVNEQFF.

The V call is TRBV29-1, the J call TRBJ2-3; 11 nucleotides match TRBD2. This CDR3 region has 16 residues. Germline CDR1 is SQVTM and CDR2 is ANQGSEA. J lost 1 base, V lost 4 bases, and 7 bases had no gene match. CDR3 in amino acids: CSVGVAGGRGTDTQYF. The DNA for the CDR3 is TGCAGCGTTGGGGTAGCGGGGGGGCGAGGCACAGATACGCAGTATTTT.

The genes are TRBV19 and TRBJ1-2; a possible D gene is TRBD1 (6 bases). CDR1 and CDR2 from the germline V gene are LNHDA and SQIVND (reference sequence). This CDR3 has 14 amino acids. Between the trimmed V and J ends, which lost 8 bases and 7 bases, there was a span of 20 bases. The DNA for the CDR3 is TGTGCCAGTCTGGCAGGGGACGAAGTAGGTGGCTACACCTTC. Protein: CASLAGDEVGGYTF.

This chain uses TRBV5-1 with TRBJ1-1; unclear D gene. CDR3 length: 14 residues. Germline V gives CDR1 SGHRS, CDR2 YFSETQ. V shed 0 bases and J shed 4 bases, with 10 bases lying between them. CDR3 sequence: CASSLVVESTEAFF. CDR3 coding DNA: TGCGCCAGCAGCTTGGTAGTCGAGAGCACTGAAGCTTTCTTT.

In its sample, this clone was seen once. J is TRBJ1-1 and V is TRBV6-5, with 7 bases lining up with TRBD1. J was trimmed by 3 bases and V by 7 bases; bases with no gene match: 11. The CDR3 is 15 residues long. Germline CDR1 is MNHEY and CDR2 is SVGAGI. CDR3 residues: CASTKRGGGDTEAFF. The CDR3 DNA reads TGTGCCAGCACTAAACGAGGGGGCGGGGACACTGAAGCTTTCTTT.

This sequence joins TRBV20-1 and TRBJ1-1; D possibly corresponds to TRBD1 (6 bases). The V gene's germline CDR1 is DFQATT and CDR2 SNEGSKA (reference sequence). V was trimmed by 3 bases and J by 5 bases, leaving 19 bases between them. This CDR3 region has 15 residues. The CDR3 reads CSASTGMLSSTEAFF. The CDR3 coding sequence is TGCAGTGCTAGTACAGGGATGCTATCAAGTACTGAAGCTTTCTTT.

The rearrangement links TRBV29-1 to TRBJ2-7; 9 bases match TRBD1. V trimming: 6 bases; J trimming: 5 bases; junction bases outside the gene matches: 5. The CDR3 length is 12 residues. The germline V gene has CDR1 SQVTM and CDR2 ANQGSEA. CDR3 residues: CSVGQGKNEQYF. The CDR3 DNA sequence: TGCAGCGTCGGACAGGGGAAGAACGAGCAGTACTTC.

The V call is TRBV7-9, the J call TRBJ2-1; 9 nucleotides match TRBD2. Germline values: CDR1 SEHNR, CDR2 FQNEAQ (reference sequence). J lost 0 bases, V lost 7 bases, and 4 bases had no gene match. The CDR3 has 15 residues. The CDR3 is CASTLRGGSYNEQFF. The CDR3 region has the DNA TGTGCCAGCACCCTGCGGGGGGGCTCCTACAATGAGCAGTTCTTC.

With respect to this clone: At one end the junction does not follow the germline gene, possibly because of a read error. J is TRBJ1-1 and V is TRBV11-2; D is possibly TRBD1 (6 bases). The CDR3 consists of 13 residues. Germline loops: CDR1 SGHAT, CDR2 FQNNGV. CDR3 DNA sequence: TGTGCCAGCAGCTTTAATCGGGACACCGAAGCTTTCTTT. Its protein is CASSFNRDTEAFF.

V and J are TRBV18 and TRBJ2-3; maybe TRBD2 (5 bases). This CDR3 has 16 amino acids. The germline V and J ends were trimmed by 3 bases and 5 bases, with 18 bases remaining between them. CDR1 is KGHSH and CDR2 is LQKENI in the germline V gene. The CDR3 DNA sequence: TGTGCCAGCTCACCGGCCTATCAATTTGGAGGAGATACGCAGTATTTT. Protein sequence: CASSPAYQFGGDTQYF.

The chain links TRBV12-3 or TRBV12-4 to TRBJ1-1; TRBD1 might be the D (6 bases). The CDR3 covers 13 residues. V lost 1 base and J 10 bases, leaving 13 bases between the germline ends. The CDR3: CASSLGGHQGAFF. DNA of the CDR3: TGTGCCAGCAGTTTAGGGGGACACCAGGGAGCTTTCTTT.

The chain joins TRBV6-5 to TRBJ1-2; D is unclear. The V end lost 2 bases, the J end lost 4 bases, and 11 bases lay between the germline ends. Germline loops: CDR1 MNHEY, CDR2 SVGAGI. CDR3 size: 14 residues. CDR3 amino acids: CASSYERGSYGYTF. CDR3 coding DNA: TGTGCCAGCAGTTACGAACGAGGCTCCTATGGCTACACCTTC.